A selection of T cell receptor beta chains follows, all from one sample in a study of cytomegalovirus exposure and HLA in healthy donors. Sequenced by immunoSEQ multiplex PCR; TCRdb stores in-frame clones only, minus some. The data hold 150,000 to 200,000 clones, with 78% observed a single time. The material sequenced was PBMCs. The receptors come from a woman aged 50 to 60 in good health and CMV-seropositive. Both conserved end residues are part of each CDR3. The D gene is left open where the match is weak. Size is omitted from some rows. Given values are once, few, many or a class for expanded clones.

j_call	v_call	d_call	clone_size	cdr3_aa	cdr3_nt
TRBJ2-7	TRBV5-6	NA	NA	CASSRQETYEQYF	TGTGCCAGCAGCCGACAGGAGACCTACGAGCAGTACTTC
TRBJ2-5	TRBV4-2	TRBD2	NA	CASSAGTSGGAQETQYF	TGTGCCAGCAGCGCTGGGACTAGCGGGGGAGCCCAAGAGACCCAGTACTTC
TRBJ2-7	TRBV15	TRBD2	few	CATSREIRGGRYEQYF	TGTGCCACCAGCAGAGAGATCCGGGGGGGGAGGTACGAGCAGTACTTC
TRBJ1-3	TRBV5-1	NA	NA	CASSLWGAVGGNTIYF	TGCGCCAGCAGCCTCTGGGGAGCGGTAGGTGGAAACACCATATATTTT
TRBJ1-1	TRBV29-1	NA	NA	CSLSLSRGGGEAFF	TGCAGCCTTTCCCTGAGCCGGGGAGGCGGAGAAGCTTTCTTT
TRBJ2-7	TRBV5-6	NA	once	CASSLGSSYEQYF	TGTGCCAGCAGCTTGGGTAGCTCCTACGAGCAGTACTTC
TRBJ2-1	TRBV29-1	TRBD2	once	CSVRAGGSRGQFF	TGCAGCGTTCGAGCGGGGGGCTCCAGGGGGCAGTTCTTC
TRBJ2-1	TRBV6-5	NA	NA	CASAEKDWRNEQFF	TGTGCCAGCGCGGAGAAGGACTGGAGGAATGAGCAGTTCTTC
TRBJ2-5	TRBV29-1	TRBD1	NA	CSVFRTGAEETQYF	TGCAGCGTTTTTAGGACAGGGGCGGAAGAGACCCAGTACTTC
TRBJ2-5	TRBV5-1	NA	NA	CASSFKSGSWQETQYF	TGCGCCAGCAGCTTCAAATCAGGGTCGTGGCAAGAGACCCAGTACTTC
TRBJ2-7	TRBV4-1	TRBD2	NA	CASSQFHGGSSYEQYF	TGCGCCAGCAGCCAGTTTCACGGGGGGAGCTCCTACGAGCAGTACTTC
TRBJ2-1	TRBV7-8	TRBD1	NA	CASSLALIGTGRLDEQFF	TGTGCCAGCAGCTTAGCGCTAATTGGGACAGGACGGTTGGATGAGCAGTTCTTC
TRBJ1-1	TRBV19	NA	NA	CASSIAVEKAEAFF	TGTGCCAGTAGTATAGCGGTGGAGAAGGCTGAAGCTTTCTTT
TRBJ2-2	TRBV9	TRBD2	NA	CASSVGVGSGGAVGELFF	TGTGCCAGCAGCGTAGGCGTTGGGAGCGGGGGGGCAGTCGGGGAGCTGTTTTTT
TRBJ2-5	TRBV11-2	TRBD2	NA	CASSFRAGGMETQYF	TGTGCCAGCAGCTTCAGAGCGGGGGGTATGGAGACCCAGTACTTC
TRBJ2-7	TRBV4-2	TRBD2	NA	CASSRTSGASYEQYF	TGTGCCAGCAGCAGGACTAGCGGGGCCTCCTACGAGCAGTACTTC
TRBJ2-7	TRBV7-6	NA	NA	CASSLTGGEQYF	TGTGCCAGCAGCTTGACAGGCGGCGAGCAGTACTTC
TRBJ2-1	TRBV9	NA	NA	CASSDPGLFYNEQFF	TGTGCCAGCAGCGATCCGGGACTGTTCTACAATGAGCAGTTCTTC
TRBJ2-1	TRBV7-7	TRBD1	few	CASSQQGASYNEQFF	TGTGCTAGCAGCCAACAGGGGGCTTCCTACAATGAGCAGTTCTTC
TRBJ1-1	TRBV21-1	NA	NA	CASSSHRGEAFF	TGTGCCAGCAGCTCCCACAGGGGGGAAGCTTTCTTT
TRBJ1-5	TRBV7-2	TRBD1	NA	CASSIRQGNQPQHF	TGTGCCAGCAGCATACGACAGGGAAATCAGCCCCAGCATTTT
TRBJ1-5	TRBV9	TRBD1	NA	CASSLGTGRNNQPQHF	TGTGCCAGCAGCCTCGGGACAGGGAGGAACAATCAGCCCCAGCATTTT